The present T cell receptor (beta chain) was sequenced within a study of human thymus T cells. Study-level results: It looked as if thymic and blood repertoires used V and J genes in a biased way.

Clones were read by immunoSEQ multiplex PCR, and TCRdb kept only the in-frame ones, dropping some. The sample consists of about 60,000 clones, 94% of them appearing once. As to this clone: Its antigen is currently unknown.

The TCR comes from a boy in the first two years of life with a congenital heart defect but otherwise immunologically healthy. The specimen was blood.

CDR3 loop: CASSQAGGRAYEQYF. The CDR3 region has the DNA TGCGCCAGCAGCCAAGCGGGCGGGAGGGCCTACGAGCAGTACTTC. The genes are TRBV4-3 and TRBJ2-7, with TRBD2 matching 9 bases. The V gene's germline CDR1 is LGHNA and CDR2 YSLEER. This CDR3 is 15 amino acids long. Trimming took 1 base from V and 2 from J; bases not matched to a gene: 3.